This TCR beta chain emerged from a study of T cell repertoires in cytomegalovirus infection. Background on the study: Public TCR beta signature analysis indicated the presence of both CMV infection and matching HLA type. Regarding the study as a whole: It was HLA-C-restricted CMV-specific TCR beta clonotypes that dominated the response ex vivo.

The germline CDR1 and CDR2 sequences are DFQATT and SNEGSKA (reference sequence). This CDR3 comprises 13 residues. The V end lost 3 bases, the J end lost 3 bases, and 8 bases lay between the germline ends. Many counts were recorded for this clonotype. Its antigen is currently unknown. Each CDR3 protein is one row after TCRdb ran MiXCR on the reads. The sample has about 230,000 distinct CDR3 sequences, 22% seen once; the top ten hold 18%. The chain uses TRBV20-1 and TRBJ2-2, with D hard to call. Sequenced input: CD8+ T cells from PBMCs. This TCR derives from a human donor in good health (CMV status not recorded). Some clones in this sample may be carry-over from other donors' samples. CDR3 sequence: CSARDVHTGELFF. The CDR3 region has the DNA TGCAGTGCTAGGGATGTGCACACCGGGGAGCTGTTTTTT.